The present T cell receptor (beta chain) was sequenced within a study of shared clonotypes between healthy human individuals. Findings and limits, study-wide: Shared clonotypes: 4.5% to 5% naive CD4, roughly 3.8% naive CD8, 2.3% memory CD4, 0.35% to 0.5% memory CD8.

Per the germline V gene, CDR1 is SGHVS and CDR2 is FQNEAQ. This CDR3 contains 13 residues. V was pared by 1 base and J by 1 base, with 4 bases between. As regards this clone: Antigen specificity is unknown. The same CDR3 arises from other DNA sequences in this sample as well.

DNA at about 200 ng, tens of thousands of T cell genomes, went into sorted-subset replicate PCRs. The method was immunoSEQ multiplex PCR; TCRdb's version includes in-frame clones alone and lacks a portion of them. The table records about 1.5 million clones, roughly 97% of them present only once. The genes are TRBV7-8 and TRBJ1-1; no firm D call. Sequenced sample: naive CD4+ T cells sorted from blood. This sample's subset: CD45RA+ positively selected. This TCR was sampled from a man aged 25 to 40 in good health. As DNA, the CDR3 is TGTGCCAGCAGCTTAGTGGGGAACACTGAAGCTTTCTTT. It translates to CASSLVGNTEAFF.